This T cell receptor beta chain was sequenced for a study of shared clonotypes between healthy human individuals. Measured with immunoSEQ multiplex PCR; TCRdb has only the in-frame clones, and not every one. The sample comprises approximately 2.5 million clones, roughly 93% of which are singletons, and around 0.37% rests with the top ten. Germline lookup yields CDR1 SGHKS and CDR2 YYEKEE (reference sequence). CDR3 length: 14 amino acids. Trimming took 0 bases from V and 7 from J, leaving 14 bases between them. Source material: naive CD4+ T cells from PBMCs. Subset: CD45RA+ positively selected. This TCR was sampled from a man younger than 35 in good health. Some clones in this sample may be carry-over from other donors' samples. The chain employs TRBV5-5 and TRBJ2-7; D gene ambiguous. DNA of the CDR3: TGTGCCAGCAGCTTGGTTGCAGGTCTAGGGGAGCAGTACTTC. Translation gives CASSLVAGLGEQYF. Combining the CDR3 with reference TRBV5-5 and TRBJ2-7 gives the whole variable domain DAGVTQSPTHLIKTRGQQVTLRCSPISGHKSVSWYQQVLGQGPQFIFQYYEKEERGRGNFPDRFSARQFPNYSSELNVNALLLGDSALYLCASSLVAGLGEQYFGPGTRLTVT.